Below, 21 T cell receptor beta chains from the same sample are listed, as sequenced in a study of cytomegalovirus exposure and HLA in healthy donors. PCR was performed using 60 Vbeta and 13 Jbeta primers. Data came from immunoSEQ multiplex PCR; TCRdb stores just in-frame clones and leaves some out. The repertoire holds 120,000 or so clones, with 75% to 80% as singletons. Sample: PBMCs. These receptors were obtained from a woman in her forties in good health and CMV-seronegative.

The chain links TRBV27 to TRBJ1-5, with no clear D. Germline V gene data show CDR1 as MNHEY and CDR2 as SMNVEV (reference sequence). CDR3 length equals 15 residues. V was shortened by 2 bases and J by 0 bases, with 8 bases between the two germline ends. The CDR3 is CASSLSSYSNQPQHF. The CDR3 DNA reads TGTGCCAGCAGTTTAAGTTCCTATAGCAATCAGCCCCAGCATTTT.

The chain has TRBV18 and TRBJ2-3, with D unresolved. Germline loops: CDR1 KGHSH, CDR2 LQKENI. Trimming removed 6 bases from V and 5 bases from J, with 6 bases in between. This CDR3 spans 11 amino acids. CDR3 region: CASSPGDTQYF. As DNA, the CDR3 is TGTGCCAGCTCCCCCGGAGATACGCAGTATTTT.

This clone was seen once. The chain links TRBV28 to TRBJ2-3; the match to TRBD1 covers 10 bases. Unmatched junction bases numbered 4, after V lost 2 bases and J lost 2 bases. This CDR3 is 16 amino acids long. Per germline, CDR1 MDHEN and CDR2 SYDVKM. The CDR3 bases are TGTGCCAGCAGTTTAAGGGACAGGGGATACACAGATACGCAGTATTTT. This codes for CASSLRDRGYTDTQYF.

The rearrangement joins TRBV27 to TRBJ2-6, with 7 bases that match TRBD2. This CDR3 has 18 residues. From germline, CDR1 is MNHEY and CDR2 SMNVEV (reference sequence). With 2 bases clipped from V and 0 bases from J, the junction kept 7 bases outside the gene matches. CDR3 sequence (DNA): TGTGCCAGCAGTTTAGGGAGGGGCGCCGGCTCTGGGGCCAACGTCCTGACTTTC. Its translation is CASSLGRGAGSGANVLTF.

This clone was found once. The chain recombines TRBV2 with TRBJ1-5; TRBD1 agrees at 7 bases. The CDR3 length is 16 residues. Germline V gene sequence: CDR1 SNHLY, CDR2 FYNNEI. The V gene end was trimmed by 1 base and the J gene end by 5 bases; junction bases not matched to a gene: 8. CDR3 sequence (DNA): TGTGCCAGCAGTGAAGAGGGAAGGGGGCGGCATCAGCCCCAGCATTTT. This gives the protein CASSEEGRGRHQPQHF. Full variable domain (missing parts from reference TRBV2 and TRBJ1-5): EPEVTQTPSHQVTQMGQEVILRCVPISNHLYFYWYRQILGQKVEFLVSFYNNEISEKSEIFDDQFSVERPDGSNFTLKIRSTKLEDSAMYFCASSEEGRGRHQPQHFGDGTRLSIL.

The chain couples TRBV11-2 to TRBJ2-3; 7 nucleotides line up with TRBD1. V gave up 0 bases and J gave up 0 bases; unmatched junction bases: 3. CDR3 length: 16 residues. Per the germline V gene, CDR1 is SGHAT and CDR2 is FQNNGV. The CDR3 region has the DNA TGTGCCAGCAGCTTAGAACAGGGGCGAAGCACAGATACGCAGTATTTT. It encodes CASSLEQGRSTDTQYF.

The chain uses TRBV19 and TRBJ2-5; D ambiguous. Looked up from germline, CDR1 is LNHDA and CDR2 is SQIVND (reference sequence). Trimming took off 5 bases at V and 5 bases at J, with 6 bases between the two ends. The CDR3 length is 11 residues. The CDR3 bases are TGTGCCAGTAGTCACCGGGAGACCCAGTACTTC. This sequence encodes CASSHRETQYF.

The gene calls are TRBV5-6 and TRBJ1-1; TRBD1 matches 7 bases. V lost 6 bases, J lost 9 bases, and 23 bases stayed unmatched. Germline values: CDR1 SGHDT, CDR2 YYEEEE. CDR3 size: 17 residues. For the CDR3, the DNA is TGTGCCAGCAACCACTCTCCTACGGGACAGCCGAACACCAAAGCTTTCTTT. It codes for CASNHSPTGQPNTKAFF. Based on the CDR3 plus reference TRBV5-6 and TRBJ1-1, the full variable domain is DAGVTQSPTHLIKTRGQQVTLRCSPKSGHDTVSWYQQALGQGPQFIFQYYEEEERQRGNFPDRFSGHQFPNYSSELNVNALLLGDSALYLCASNHSPTGQPNTKAFFGQGTRLTVV.

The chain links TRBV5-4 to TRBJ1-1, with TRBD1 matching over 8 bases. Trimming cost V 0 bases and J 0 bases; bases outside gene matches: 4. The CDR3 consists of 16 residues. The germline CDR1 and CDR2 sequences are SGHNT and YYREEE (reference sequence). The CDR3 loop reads CASSLGGTGMNTEAFF. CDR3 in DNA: TGTGCCAGCAGCTTGGGTGGGACAGGTATGAACACTGAAGCTTTCTTT.

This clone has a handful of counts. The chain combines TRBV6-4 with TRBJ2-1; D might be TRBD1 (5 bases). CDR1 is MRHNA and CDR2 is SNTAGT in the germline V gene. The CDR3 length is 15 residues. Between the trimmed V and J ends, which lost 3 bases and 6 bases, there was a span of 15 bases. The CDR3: CASSEGQGTLNEQFF. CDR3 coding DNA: TGTGCCAGCAGTGAGGGGCAGGGAACCCTCAATGAGCAGTTCTTC.

The CDR3 coding sequence is TGTGCCAGCAGCTTAGCTCGGAGCCCGGGAAACACCATATATTTT. It translates to CASSLARSPGNTIYF. The chain has TRBV7-6 and TRBJ1-3; D remains unclear. This CDR3 region has 15 residues. V lost 0 bases and J lost 4, with 10 bases in between. From germline, CDR1 is SGHVS and CDR2 FNYEAQ.

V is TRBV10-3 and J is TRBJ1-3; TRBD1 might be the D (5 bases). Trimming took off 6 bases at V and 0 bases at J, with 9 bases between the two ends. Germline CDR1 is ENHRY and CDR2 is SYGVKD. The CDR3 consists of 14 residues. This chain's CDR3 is CAIRHDSSGNTIYF. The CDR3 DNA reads TGTGCCATCAGACACGACAGCTCTGGAAACACCATATATTTT.

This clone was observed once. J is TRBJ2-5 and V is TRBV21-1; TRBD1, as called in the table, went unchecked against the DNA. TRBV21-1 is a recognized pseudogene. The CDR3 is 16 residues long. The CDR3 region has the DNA TGTGCCAGCAGCTCCAAGTGGGGGACAGGCAGGGAGACCCAGTACTTC. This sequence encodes CASSSKWGTGRETQYF.

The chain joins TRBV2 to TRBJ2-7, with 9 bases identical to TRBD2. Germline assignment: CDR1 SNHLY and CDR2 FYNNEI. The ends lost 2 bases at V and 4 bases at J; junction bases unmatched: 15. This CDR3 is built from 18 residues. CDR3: CASSERAWLAGPSYEQYF. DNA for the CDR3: TGTGCCAGCAGTGAAAGGGCCTGGCTAGCGGGACCTTCTTACGAGCAGTACTTC.

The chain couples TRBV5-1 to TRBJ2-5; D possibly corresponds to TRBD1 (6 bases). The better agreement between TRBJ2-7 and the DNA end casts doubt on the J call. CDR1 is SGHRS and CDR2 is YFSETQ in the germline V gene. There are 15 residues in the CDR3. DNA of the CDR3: TGCGCCAGCAGCGCTGGACAGACTTCAACCTACGAGCAGTACTTC. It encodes CASSAGQTSTYEQYF.

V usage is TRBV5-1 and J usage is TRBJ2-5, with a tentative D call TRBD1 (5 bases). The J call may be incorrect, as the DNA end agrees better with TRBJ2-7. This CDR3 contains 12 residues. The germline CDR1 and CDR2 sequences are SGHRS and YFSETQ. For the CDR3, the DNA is TGCGCCAGCAGCTTCGGCCAGGGCGAGCAGTACTTC. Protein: CASSFGQGEQYF.

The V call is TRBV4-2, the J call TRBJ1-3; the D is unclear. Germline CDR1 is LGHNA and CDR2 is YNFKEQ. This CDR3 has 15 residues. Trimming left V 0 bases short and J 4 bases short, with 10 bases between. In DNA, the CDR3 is TGTGCCAGCAGCCAAGAATATCTAGGAGGAAACACCATATATTTT. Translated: CASSQEYLGGNTIYF.

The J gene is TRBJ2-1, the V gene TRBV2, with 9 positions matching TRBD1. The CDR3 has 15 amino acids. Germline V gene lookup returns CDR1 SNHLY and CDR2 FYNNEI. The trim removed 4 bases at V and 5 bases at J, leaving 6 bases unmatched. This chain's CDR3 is CASSARTGVDNEQFF. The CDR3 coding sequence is TGTGCCAGCAGTGCCCGGACAGGGGTGGACAATGAGCAGTTCTTC. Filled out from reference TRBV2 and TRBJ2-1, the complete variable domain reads EPEVTQTPSHQVTQMGQEVILRCVPISNHLYFYWYRQILGQKVEFLVSFYNNEISEKSEIFDDQFSVERPDGSNFTLKIRSTKLEDSAMYFCASSARTGVDNEQFFGPGTRLTVL.

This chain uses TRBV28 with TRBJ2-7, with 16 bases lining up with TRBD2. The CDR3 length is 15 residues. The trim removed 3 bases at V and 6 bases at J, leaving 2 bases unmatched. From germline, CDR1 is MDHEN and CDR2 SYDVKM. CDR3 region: CASSFGTSGRGEQYF. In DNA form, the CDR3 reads TGTGCCAGCAGTTTCGGGACTAGCGGGAGGGGCGAGCAGTACTTC.

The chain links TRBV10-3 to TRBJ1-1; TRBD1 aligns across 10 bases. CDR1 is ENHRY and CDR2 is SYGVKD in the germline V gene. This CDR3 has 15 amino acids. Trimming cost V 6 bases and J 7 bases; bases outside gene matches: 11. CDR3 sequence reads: CAIRETGQGDIEAFF. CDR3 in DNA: TGTGCCATCAGGGAGACCGGACAGGGGGACATTGAAGCTTTCTTT.

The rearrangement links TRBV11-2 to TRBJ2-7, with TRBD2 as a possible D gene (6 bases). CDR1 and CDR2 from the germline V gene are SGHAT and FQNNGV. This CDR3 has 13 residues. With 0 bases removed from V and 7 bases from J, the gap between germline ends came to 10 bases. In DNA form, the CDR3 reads TGTGCCAGCAGCTTAGAACCGGCGGGGGAGCAGTACTTC. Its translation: CASSLEPAGEQYF.